This T cell receptor (beta chain) was found in a study of T-cell memory formation after mild COVID-19. TCRdb processed the 5' RACE reads anew with MiXCR; each CDR3 protein has one entry. The sample includes 300,000 to 400,000 distinct CDR3 sequences, approximately 29% of them seen just once. At least ten counts were recorded for this clonotype. What it binds is not known. This CDR3 is 14 amino acids long. Germline values: CDR1 SGHRS, CDR2 YFSETQ. With 5 bases removed from V and 2 bases from J, the gap between germline ends came to 12 bases. Study-level findings and limits: Some responding clones appeared in pre-infection memory, suggesting cross-reactive memory joined.

The specimen sequenced was PBMCs or a T cell subset sorted from them (not recorded which). The chain couples TRBV5-1 to TRBJ2-3; tentative D call: TRBD1 (5 bases). The TCR originated in an adult woman who had mild COVID-19 (a few samples of this study predate the infection). Cell type and time point are not known. CDR3 in amino acids: CASSPEQDTDTQYF. Here the CDR3 DNA reads TGCGCCAGCAGTCCGGAACAGGACACAGATACGCAGTATTTT.